These T cell receptor beta chains were read from a single sample in a study of blood T cell repertoires in COVID-19. TCRdb's table, derived via immunoSEQ multiplex PCR, lists solely in-frame clones and lacks some. The sample has about 130,000 clones; almost 85% are singletons. Input material: peripheral blood. These receptors were obtained from a human donor in a cohort sampled during active COVID-19. The CDR3 runs from the conserved cysteine through the conserved F or W. Fields, in order: V gene, J gene, clone size, D gene, CDR3 protein, CDR3 DNA. A D gene is named only where the DNA matches it firmly. Not all rows give a size; the values are once, few, many and, for expanded clones, a class.

TRBV19	TRBJ1-4	.	TRBD1	CASSMGTGYTTNEKLFF	TGTGCCAGTAGTATGGGGACAGGGTACACAACTAATGAAAAACTGTTTTTT
TRBV9	TRBJ1-2	.	.	CASSGDPDIGYTF	TGTGCCAGCAGCGGAGACCCAGACATTGGCTACACCTTC
TRBV30	TRBJ1-1	.	.	CAWSVKRGGSTEAFF	TGTGCCTGGAGTGTAAAGCGGGGGGGGAGTACTGAAGCTTTCTTT
TRBV19	TRBJ1-2	.	TRBD1	CASSPKDRGNYGYTF	TGTGCCAGTAGTCCCAAGGACAGGGGGAACTATGGCTACACCTTC
TRBV7-9	TRBJ1-2	few	.	CASDSPSHGSGYTF	TGTGCCAGCGATTCCCCATCGCATGGGAGCGGCTACACCTTC
TRBV6-5	TRBJ2-7	.	.	CASKLAIHYEQYF	TGTGCCAGCAAACTAGCAATCCACTACGAGCAGTACTTC
TRBV6-6	TRBJ2-7	.	.	CASSYSDSRTYEQYF	TGTGCCAGCAGTTATTCGGACAGTCGGACCTACGAGCAGTACTTC
TRBV5-4	TRBJ1-2	.	.	CASSSPLGQVYGYTF	TGTGCCAGCAGCTCCCCTCTGGGGCAGGTTTATGGCTACACCTTC
TRBV6-6	TRBJ1-1	.	.	CASSAETVINTEAFF	TGTGCCAGCAGTGCCGAGACAGTAATAAACACTGAAGCTTTCTTT
TRBV29-1	TRBJ2-7	.	.	CSVDEGREQYF	TGCAGCGTTGATGAGGGCCGCGAGCAGTACTTC
TRBV6-5	TRBJ2-7	.	TRBD1	CASSYSPGTGGEQYF	TGTGCCAGCAGTTACTCGCCTGGGACAGGGGGCGAGCAGTACTTC
TRBV19	TRBJ2-5	.	TRBD2	CASSIDLGLPGETQYF	TGTGCCAGTAGTATAGACCTGGGACTACCGGGGGAGACCCAGTACTTC
TRBV30	TRBJ2-5	few	TRBD2	CAWTPHGRSDQETQYF	TGTGCCTGGACCCCCCACGGGAGGTCCGACCAAGAGACCCAGTACTTC
TRBV11-2	TRBJ2-1	.	.	CASSLALTPRSYNEQFF	TGTGCCAGCAGCTTAGCGCTGACACCCCGCTCCTACAATGAGCAGTTCTTC
TRBV5-1	TRBJ1-2	.	.	CASSSGQSYGYTF	TGCGCCAGCAGCTCCGGACAGAGCTATGGCTACACCTTC
TRBV7-9	TRBJ1-1	.	TRBD1	CASSRGTGGSEAFF	TGTGCCAGCAGCCGAGGGACAGGGGGCTCTGAAGCTTTCTTT
TRBV30	TRBJ1-1	once	.	CAWSGIPPVAPGVAFF	TGTGCCTGGAGTGGAATTCCCCCAGTTGCCCCGGGGGTTGCTTTCTTT
TRBV6-5	TRBJ1-1	.	.	CASSYVGTLNTEAFF	TGTGCCAGCAGTTATGTCGGGACTTTGAACACTGAAGCTTTCTTT